This T cell receptor beta chain was found in a study of blood T cell repertoires in COVID-19. This CDR3 has 13 amino acids. The V end was cut by 3 bases, the J end by 9 bases, with 12 bases between. Profiling relied on immunoSEQ multiplex PCR, and the TCRdb table lists in-frame clones only, not all of them. Of about 180,000 clones in the sample, approximately 85% were seen once. The J gene is TRBJ2-1, the V gene TRBV12-3 or TRBV12-4, with D perhaps TRBD2 (6 bases). Sequencing was done on a sample of peripheral blood. The clonotype comes from a woman at least 80 years old with acute or convalescent COVID-19. The CDR3 sequence is CASSFFGGGEQFF. CDR3 nucleotides: TGTGCCAGCAGTTTTTTCGGGGGTGGTGAGCAGTTCTTC.